This TCR beta chain was recorded in a study of preoperative IRX-2 immunotherapy in early breast cancer. Profiling relied on immunoSEQ multiplex PCR, and the TCRdb table lists in-frame clones only, not all of them. The table records about 42,000 clones, about 80% of them present only once. The V gene lost 5 bases and the J gene lost 6 bases, with 11 bases spanning the gap. CDR1 is LNHDA, CDR2 SQIVND, per germline (reference sequence). The CDR3 is 13 residues long. As for treatment: preoperative locoregional IRX-2 cytokine immunotherapy. This phase Ib study tested locoregional IRX-2 cytokine immunotherapy given before surgery.

This sequence joins TRBV19 and TRBJ1-5; D perhaps matches TRBD1 (5 bases). The TCR sequence derives from a human donor with breast cancer. Sequenced material: tumor tissue, taken after IRX-2 immunotherapy. CDR3 region: CASSPGVGQPQHF. In DNA form, the CDR3 reads TGTGCCAGTAGTCCGGGGGTTGGTCAGCCCCAGCATTTT.